The source of this T cell receptor (beta chain) is a study of cytomegalovirus exposure and HLA in healthy donors. Trimming took 2 bases from V and 7 from J, leaving 8 bases between them. The CDR3 length is 13 residues. The germline V gene encodes CDR1 SGHTA and CDR2 FQGTGA. PCR employed 60 Vbeta and 13 Jbeta primers. TCRdb keeps only in-frame clones here, not all; method: immunoSEQ multiplex PCR. This sample has some 180,000 clones, with more than 65% found just once. The sample consisted of PBMCs. This sequence originates from a woman in her twenties or thirties in good health and CMV-seropositive. V and J are TRBV7-3 and TRBJ2-2; D gene uncertain. The CDR3 DNA follows: TGTGCCAGCAGCTTATCCCAGAACGGGGAGCTGTTTTTT. Protein: CASSLSQNGELFF.